These 9 T cell receptor beta chains were sequenced from one sample in a study of tumour-infiltrating T cells in Burkitt lymphoma. Produced via immunoSEQ multiplex PCR; TCRdb's table is partial and in-frame only. The table lists thousands of clones, more than 10% of them singletons. The sequencing sample was made of tumor tissue. The receptors stem from a human donor with Burkitt lymphoma.

This clone is large in the sample. This chain uses TRBV27 with TRBJ2-1; TRBD2 agrees at 8 bases. This CDR3 has 14 amino acids. In germline, CDR1 is MNHEY, CDR2 SMNVEV (reference sequence). The V segment lost 7 bases and the J segment 4 bases; nucleotides outside the gene matches: 6. The CDR3 nucleotides read TGTGCCAGCACCCCCGGGGGGGTATACAATGAGCAGTTCTTC. This gives the protein CASTPGGVYNEQFF.

This clone was observed a handful of times. The chain couples TRBV29-1 to TRBJ1-1; D unresolved. CDR3 length equals 16 residues. V lost 0 bases, J lost 3 bases, and 17 bases lay in between. Germline CDR1 is SQVTM and CDR2 is ANQGSEA. CDR3: CSVEEYRPPADTEAFF. For the CDR3, the DNA is TGCAGCGTTGAAGAGTATCGACCCCCGGCGGACACTGAAGCTTTCTTT.

The chain's CDR3 is CARSLACREANTIYF. CDR3 bases: TGTGCCAGAAGCTTGGCCTGCAGGGAGGCGAACACCATATATTTT. The chain uses TRBV5-3 and TRBJ1-3, with D perhaps TRBD1 (5 bases). TRBV5-3 is sorted into the ORF group, with uncertain function. Trimming took 0 bases from V and 7 from J, leaving 14 bases between them. This CDR3 contains 15 residues.

This clone was observed a handful of times. V gene TRBV4-2 combines with J gene TRBJ1-2; a weak D match, TRBD1 (5 bases). V was shortened by 2 bases and J by 7 bases, with 26 bases between the two germline ends. Per germline, CDR1 LGHNA and CDR2 YNFKEQ. The CDR3 has 18 residues. CDR3 residues: CASSQHQDTDGDGRGYTF. The CDR3, as DNA: TGTGCCAGCAGCCAACACCAGGACACCGACGGAGACGGACGTGGCTACACCTTC.

The rearrangement uses TRBV15 and TRBJ1-2, with D unclear. Trimming removed 0 bases from V and 2 bases from J, with 10 bases in between. Germline assignment: CDR1 LNHNV and CDR2 YYDKDF (reference sequence). The CDR3 is 15 residues long. CDR3: CATSRDTYQNYGYTF. As DNA, the CDR3 is TGTGCCACCAGCAGAGATACGTACCAGAACTATGGCTACACCTTC.

This clone came up a few times. V is TRBV7-2 and J is TRBJ1-2; D not resolved. This CDR3 has 13 residues. The V end was cut by 2 bases, the J end by 7 bases, with 11 bases between. CDR1 is SGHTA, CDR2 FQGNSA, per germline. CDR3 sequence: CASSLRREVGYTF. DNA for the CDR3: TGTGCCAGCAGCTTAAGAAGAGAGGTTGGCTACACCTTC.

This CDR3 reads CASSLGRGTNEKLFF. The CDR3 region has the DNA TGTGCCAGCAGTTTGGGGAGGGGAACTAATGAAAAACTGTTTTTT. The rearrangement links TRBV28 to TRBJ1-4; the D gene is possibly TRBD1 (5 bases). Germline V gives CDR1 MDHEN, CDR2 SYDVKM. Deletions cut 3 bases from V and 1 base from J, with 9 bases between. This CDR3 has 15 amino acids.

V and J are TRBV7-2 and TRBJ2-7; 10 nucleotides match TRBD2. V lost 0 bases and J lost 2; bases outside the gene matches: 13. This CDR3 region has 19 residues. Germline V CDR1 and CDR2: SGHTA, FQGNSA. CDR3: CASSLAPGLASGTTYEQYF. Here the CDR3 DNA reads TGTGCCAGCAGCTTAGCTCCGGGACTAGCGAGCGGAACCACCTACGAGCAGTACTTC.

The table lists this clone with a few counts. The rearrangement links TRBV19 to TRBJ2-1, with D possibly matching TRBD1 (6 bases). CDR1 is LNHDA, CDR2 SQIVND, per germline (reference sequence). This CDR3 comprises 15 residues. Trimming stripped 3 bases from V and 4 bases from J, with 13 bases between. The CDR3 coding sequence is TGTGCCAGTAGTATGAGGCAGGGGATATACAATGAGCAGTTCTTC. Translation: CASSMRQGIYNEQFF.